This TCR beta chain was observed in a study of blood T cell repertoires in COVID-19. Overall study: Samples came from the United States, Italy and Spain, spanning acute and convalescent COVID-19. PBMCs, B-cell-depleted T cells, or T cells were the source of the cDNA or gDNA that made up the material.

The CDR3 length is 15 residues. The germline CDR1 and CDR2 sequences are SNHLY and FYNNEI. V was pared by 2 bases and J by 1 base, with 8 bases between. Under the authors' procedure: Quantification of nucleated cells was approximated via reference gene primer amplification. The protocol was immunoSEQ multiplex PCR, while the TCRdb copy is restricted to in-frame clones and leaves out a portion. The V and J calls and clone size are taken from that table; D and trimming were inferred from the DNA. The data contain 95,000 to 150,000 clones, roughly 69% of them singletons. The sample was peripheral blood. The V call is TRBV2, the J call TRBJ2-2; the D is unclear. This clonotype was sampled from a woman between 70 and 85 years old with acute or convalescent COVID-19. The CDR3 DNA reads TGTGCCAGCAGTGAATCATACAAGAACACCGGGGAGCTGTTTTTT. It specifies CASSESYKNTGELFF.